This T cell receptor beta chain came from a study of blood T cell repertoires in COVID-19. Method: immunoSEQ multiplex PCR; TCRdb's copy keeps in-frame clones and lacks some. The repertoire has about 26,000 clones, nearly 90% of them found once; the top ten carry around 10%. From germline, CDR1 is ENHRY and CDR2 SYGVKD. With V trimmed by 5 bases and J by 2 bases, 6 bases remained unmatched. There are 16 residues in the CDR3. The clonotype was recovered from a man between 65 and 79 years old with acute or convalescent COVID-19. Sequencing was performed on peripheral blood. The rearrangement uses TRBV10-3 and TRBJ2-7; 13 nucleotides agree with TRBD2. The CDR3 DNA reads TGTGCCATCAGTCGTGCCGGGACTAGCGGGACCTACGAGCAGTACTTC. Protein sequence: CAISRAGTSGTYEQYF.